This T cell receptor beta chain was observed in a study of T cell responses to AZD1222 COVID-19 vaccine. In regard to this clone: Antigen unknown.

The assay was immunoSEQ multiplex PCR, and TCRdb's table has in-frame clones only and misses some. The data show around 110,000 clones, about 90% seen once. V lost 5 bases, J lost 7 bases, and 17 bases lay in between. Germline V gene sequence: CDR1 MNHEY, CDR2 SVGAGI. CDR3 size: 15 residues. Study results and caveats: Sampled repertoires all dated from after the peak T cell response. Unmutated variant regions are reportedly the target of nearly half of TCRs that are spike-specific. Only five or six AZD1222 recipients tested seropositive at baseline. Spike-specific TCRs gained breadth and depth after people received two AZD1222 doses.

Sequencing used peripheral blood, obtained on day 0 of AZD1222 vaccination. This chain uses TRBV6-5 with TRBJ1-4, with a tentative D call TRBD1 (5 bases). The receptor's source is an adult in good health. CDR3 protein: CASSPGGNRFEKLFF. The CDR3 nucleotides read TGTGCCAGCAGTCCGGGGGGGAACCGGTTTGAAAAACTGTTTTTT.